This T cell receptor beta chain was identified during a study of blood T cell repertoires in COVID-19. The protocol was immunoSEQ multiplex PCR, while the TCRdb copy is restricted to in-frame clones and leaves out a portion. The sample contains about 280,000 clones, roughly 87% of which appear only once. The TCR comes from a woman aged 50 to 60 who had recovered from COVID-19. Sample: peripheral blood.

The CDR3: CASSEGGNYGYTF. The CDR3 nucleotides are TGTGCCAGCAGTGAGGGGGGAAACTATGGCTACACCTTC. V gene TRBV25-1 combines with J gene TRBJ1-2, with D perhaps TRBD1 (5 bases). Germline V gene data show CDR1 as MGHDK and CDR2 as SYGVNS. The V gene lost 3 bases and the J gene lost 2 bases, with 7 bases spanning the gap. The CDR3 contains 13 residues.